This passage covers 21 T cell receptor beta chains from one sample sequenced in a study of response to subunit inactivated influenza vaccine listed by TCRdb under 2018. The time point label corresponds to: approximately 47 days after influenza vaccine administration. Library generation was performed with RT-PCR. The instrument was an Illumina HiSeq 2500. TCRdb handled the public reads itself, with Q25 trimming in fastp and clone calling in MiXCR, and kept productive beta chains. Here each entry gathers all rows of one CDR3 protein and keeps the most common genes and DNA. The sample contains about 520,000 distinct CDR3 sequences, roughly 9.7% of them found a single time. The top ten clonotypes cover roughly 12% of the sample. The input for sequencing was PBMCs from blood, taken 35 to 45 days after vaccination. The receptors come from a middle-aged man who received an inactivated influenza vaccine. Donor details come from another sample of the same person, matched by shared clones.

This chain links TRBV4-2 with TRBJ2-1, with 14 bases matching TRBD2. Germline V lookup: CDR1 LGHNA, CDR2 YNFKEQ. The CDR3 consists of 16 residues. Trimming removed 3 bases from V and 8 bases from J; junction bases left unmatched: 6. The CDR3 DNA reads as TGTGCCAGCAGCCATGGACTAGCGGGAGGTGGGGATGAGCAGTTCTTC. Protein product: CASSHGLAGGGDEQFF.

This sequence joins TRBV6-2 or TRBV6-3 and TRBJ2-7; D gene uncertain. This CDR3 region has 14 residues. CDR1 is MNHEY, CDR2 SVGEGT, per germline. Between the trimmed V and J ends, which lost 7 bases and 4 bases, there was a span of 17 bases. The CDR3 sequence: CASTSPVVLYEQYF. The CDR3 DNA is TGTGCCAGCACCTCTCCGGTTGTTTTATACGAGCAGTACTTC.

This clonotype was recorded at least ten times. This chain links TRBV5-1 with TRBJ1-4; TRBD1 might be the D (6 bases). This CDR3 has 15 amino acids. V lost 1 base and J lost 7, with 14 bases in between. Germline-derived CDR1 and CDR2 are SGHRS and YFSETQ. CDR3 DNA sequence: TGCGCCAGCAGCTTGTCGACAGGAGGGGGTGAAAAACTGTTTTTT. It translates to CASSLSTGGGEKLFF.

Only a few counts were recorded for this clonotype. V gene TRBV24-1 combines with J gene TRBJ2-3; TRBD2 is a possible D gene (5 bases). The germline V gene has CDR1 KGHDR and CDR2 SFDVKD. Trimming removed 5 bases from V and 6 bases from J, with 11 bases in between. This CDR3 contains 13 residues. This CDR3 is CATSVGSGDTQYF. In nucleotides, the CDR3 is TGTGCCACCAGTGTAGGGTCGGGGGATACGCAGTATTTT.

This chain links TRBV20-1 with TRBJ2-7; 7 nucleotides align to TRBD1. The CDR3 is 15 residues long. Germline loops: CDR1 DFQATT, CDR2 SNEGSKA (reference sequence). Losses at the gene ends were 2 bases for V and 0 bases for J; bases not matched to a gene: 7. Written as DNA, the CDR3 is TGCAGTGCTAGAAACCGGACAGGCGACTCCTACGAGCAGTACTTC. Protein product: CSARNRTGDSYEQYF.

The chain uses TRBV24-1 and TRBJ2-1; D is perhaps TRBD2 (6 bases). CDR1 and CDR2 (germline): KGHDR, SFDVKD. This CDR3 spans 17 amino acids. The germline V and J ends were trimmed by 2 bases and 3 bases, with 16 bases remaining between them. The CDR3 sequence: CATSDSWGEVLYNEQFF. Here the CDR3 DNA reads TGTGCCACCAGTGATTCCTGGGGGGAAGTTCTCTACAATGAGCAGTTCTTC.

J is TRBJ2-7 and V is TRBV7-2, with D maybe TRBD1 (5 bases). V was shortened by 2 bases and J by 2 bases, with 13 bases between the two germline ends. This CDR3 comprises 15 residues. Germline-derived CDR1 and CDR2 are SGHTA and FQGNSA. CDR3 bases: TGTGCCAGCAGCTTAACGGCAGGGATTGCCTACGAGCAGTACTTC. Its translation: CASSLTAGIAYEQYF.

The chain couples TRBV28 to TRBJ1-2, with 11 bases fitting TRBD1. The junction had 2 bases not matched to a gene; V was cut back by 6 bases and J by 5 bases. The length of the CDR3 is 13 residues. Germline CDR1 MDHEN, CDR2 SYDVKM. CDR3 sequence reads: CASRGDRGYGYTF. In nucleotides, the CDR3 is TGTGCCAGCAGAGGGGACAGGGGGTATGGCTACACCTTC.

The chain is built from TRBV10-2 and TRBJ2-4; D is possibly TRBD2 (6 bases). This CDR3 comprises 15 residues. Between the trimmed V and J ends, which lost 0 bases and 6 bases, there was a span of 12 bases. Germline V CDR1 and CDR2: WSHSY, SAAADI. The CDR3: CASSESPGDLNIQYF. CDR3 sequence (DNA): TGCGCCAGCAGTGAGTCACCGGGGGACTTAAACATTCAGTACTTC.

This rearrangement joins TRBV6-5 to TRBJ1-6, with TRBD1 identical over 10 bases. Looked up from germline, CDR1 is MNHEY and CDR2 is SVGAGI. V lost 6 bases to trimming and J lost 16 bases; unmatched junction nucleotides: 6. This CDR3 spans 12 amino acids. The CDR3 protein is CASRKDRGWLHF. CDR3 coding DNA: TGTGCCAGCAGAAAGGACAGGGGGTGGCTCCACTTT.

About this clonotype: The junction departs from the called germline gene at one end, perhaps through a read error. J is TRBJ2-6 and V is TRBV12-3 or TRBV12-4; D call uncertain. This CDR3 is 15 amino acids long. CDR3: CAGSLWSSGANVLTF. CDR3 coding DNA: TGTGCCGGCAGTTTATGGAGCTCTGGGGCCAACGTCCTGACTTTC.

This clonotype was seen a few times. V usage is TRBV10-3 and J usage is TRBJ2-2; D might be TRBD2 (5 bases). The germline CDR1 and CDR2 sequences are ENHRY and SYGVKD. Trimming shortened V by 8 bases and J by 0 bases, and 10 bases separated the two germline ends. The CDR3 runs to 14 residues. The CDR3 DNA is TGTGCCATCCAGCGGCAAACGAACACCGGGGAGCTGTTTTTT. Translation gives CAIQRQTNTGELFF.

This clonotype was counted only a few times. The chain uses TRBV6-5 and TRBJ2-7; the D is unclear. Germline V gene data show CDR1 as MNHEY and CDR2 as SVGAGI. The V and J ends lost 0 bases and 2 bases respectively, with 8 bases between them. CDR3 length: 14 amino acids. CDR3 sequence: CASSYSRTTYEQYF. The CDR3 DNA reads TGTGCCAGCAGTTACTCGAGGACGACCTACGAGCAGTACTTC.

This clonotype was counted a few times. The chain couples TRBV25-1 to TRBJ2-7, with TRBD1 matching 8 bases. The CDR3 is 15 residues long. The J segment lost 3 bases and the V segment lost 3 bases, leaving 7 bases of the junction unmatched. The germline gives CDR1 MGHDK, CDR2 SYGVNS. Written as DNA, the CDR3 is TGTGCCAGCAGTGATCCCTTACAGGGGGACTACGAGCAGTACTTC. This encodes CASSDPLQGDYEQYF.

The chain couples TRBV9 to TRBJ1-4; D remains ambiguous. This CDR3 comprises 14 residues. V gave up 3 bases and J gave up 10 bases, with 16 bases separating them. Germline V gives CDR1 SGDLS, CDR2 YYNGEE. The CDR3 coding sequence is TGTGCCAGCAGCGAGGGAGCTAATGATGGAAAACTGTTTTTT. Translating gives CASSEGANDGKLFF.

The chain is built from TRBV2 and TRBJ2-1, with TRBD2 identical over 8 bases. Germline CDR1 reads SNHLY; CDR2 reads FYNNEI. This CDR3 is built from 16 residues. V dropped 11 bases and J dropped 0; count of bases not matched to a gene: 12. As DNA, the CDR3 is TGTGCCCTCCGAGATAGCGGGATCATCTCCTACAATGAGCAGTTCTTC. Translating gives CALRDSGIISYNEQFF.

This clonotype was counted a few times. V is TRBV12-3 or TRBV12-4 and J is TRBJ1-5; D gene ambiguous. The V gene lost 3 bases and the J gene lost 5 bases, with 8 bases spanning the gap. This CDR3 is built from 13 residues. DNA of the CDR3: TGTGCCAGCAGTTTTCTTGAGGATCAGCCCCAGCATTTT. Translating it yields CASSFLEDQPQHF.

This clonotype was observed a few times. The CDR3 loop reads CASSSSQTGTGANVLTF. The DNA for the CDR3 is TGTGCCAGCAGTTCCTCACAGACAGGGACTGGGGCCAACGTCCTGACTTTC. This chain links TRBV6-5 with TRBJ2-6; TRBD1 matches at 7 bases. The CDR3 is made up of 17 amino acids. Germline CDR1 is MNHEY and CDR2 is SVGAGI. V dropped 4 bases and J dropped 2; count of bases not matched to a gene: 8.

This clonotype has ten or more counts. For the CDR3, the DNA is TGTGCCAGCAGCTTTCAGGGGGCGGCGAATGAAAAACTGTTTTTT. As protein: CASSFQGAANEKLFF. The chain is built from TRBV7-2 and TRBJ1-4; 8 positions match TRBD1. After removal of 3 bases from V and 5 bases from J, the junction contained 5 bases not matched to a gene. The CDR3 loop spans 15 amino acids. Looked up from germline, CDR1 is SGHTA and CDR2 is FQGNSA.

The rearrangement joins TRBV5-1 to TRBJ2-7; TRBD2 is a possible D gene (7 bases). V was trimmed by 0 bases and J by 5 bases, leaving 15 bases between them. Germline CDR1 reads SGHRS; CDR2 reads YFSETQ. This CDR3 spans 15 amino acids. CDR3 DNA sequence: TGCGCCAGCAGCTTGGCGGGGGGCTCGGCCGACGAGCAGTACTTC. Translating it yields CASSLAGGSADEQYF.

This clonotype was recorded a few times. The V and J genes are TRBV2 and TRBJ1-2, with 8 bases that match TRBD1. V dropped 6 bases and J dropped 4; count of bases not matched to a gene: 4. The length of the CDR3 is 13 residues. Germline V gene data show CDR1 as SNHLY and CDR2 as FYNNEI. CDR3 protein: CASRDRGSYGYTF. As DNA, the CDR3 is TGTGCCAGCAGAGACAGGGGTTCCTATGGCTACACCTTC.